This T cell receptor beta chain was sequenced in a study of blood T cell repertoires in COVID-19. Study-level background: Spain, Italy and the United States supplied samples that represented acute and convalescent COVID-19.

Seattle patient enrollment occurred during active infection, with longitudinal follow-up thereafter. In the authors' methods: Reference gene primer amplification in the assay estimated nucleated cell counts. Measured with immunoSEQ multiplex PCR; TCRdb has only the in-frame clones, and not every one. V, J and clone size derive from that table, while D and trimming were established from the DNA sequence. The table shows roughly 62,000 clones, with approximately 88% occurring only once. Germline assignment: CDR1 SNHLY and CDR2 FYNNEI. This CDR3 has 15 amino acids. V shed 6 bases and J 1 base; nucleotides not matched to a gene: 6.

The sequencing input was peripheral blood. The chain has TRBV2 and TRBJ1-1, with TRBD1 identical over 9 bases. The source is a man under 40 with COVID-19, enrolled during active disease. The CDR3 DNA follows: TGTGCCAGCAGCCCTCGACAGGGGGGGAACACTGAAGCTTTCTTT. Residues: CASSPRQGGNTEAFF.